The T cell receptor (beta chain) described here comes from a study of PD-1 blockade in mismatch repair-deficient tumors. Three pembrolizumab responders had their TCRs sequenced. Clones were read by immunoSEQ multiplex PCR, and TCRdb kept only the in-frame ones, dropping some. The sample contains approximately 100,000 clones, roughly four fifths of which appear only once. This CDR3 has 15 amino acids. The ends were cut back, 2 bases at V and 0 bases at J, with 9 bases in the middle. Germline loops: CDR1 SGHAT, CDR2 FQDESV (reference sequence). The TCR comes from an adult with mismatch repair-deficient cancer. The sample was peripheral blood, taken about 33 weeks after starting pembrolizumab. The chain recombines TRBV11-1 with TRBJ2-3; tentative D call: TRBD2 (5 bases). The CDR3 here is CASSLQRPSTDTQYF. The CDR3 DNA is TGTGCCAGCAGCTTACAGCGGCCTAGCACAGATACGCAGTATTTT.